Listed below are T cell receptor beta chains from one sample, sequenced in a study of CD8+ T cells in alopecia areata. Clones were read by immunoSEQ multiplex PCR, and TCRdb kept only the in-frame ones, dropping some. This table holds approximately 200,000 clones, roughly 64% found once. Specimen: CD4+ T cells sorted from blood, collected at week 24, from a patient treated with tofacitinib. Receptors originate from a human donor with alopecia areata. Both conserved end residues are part of each CDR3. A D gene is named only where the DNA matches it firmly. A clone size is listed for some rows: how often the clone was seen (once, few, many), or a class if it is expanded.

j_call clone_size d_call v_call cdr3_aa cdr3_nt
TRBJ1-1 - - TRBV30 CAWSATVRAFF TGTGCCTGGAGTGCTACGGTCCGAGCTTTCTTT
TRBJ2-3 once - TRBV30 CAWSVPWRTDTQYF TGTGCCTGGAGTGTACCGTGGCGCACAGATACGCAGTATTTT
TRBJ2-5 once - TRBV7-9 CASSLARGIETQYF TGTGCCAGCAGCTTAGCGCGAGGGATTGAGACCCAGTACTTC
TRBJ2-4 once TRBD2 TRBV7-9 CASSASGDF TGTGCCAGCAGCGCCAGCGGGGACTTC
TRBJ1-4 - - TRBV6-5 CASSYSITTNEKLFF TGTGCCAGCAGTTACTCGATCACAACTAATGAAAAACTGTTTTTT
TRBJ2-1 - - TRBV7-2 CASSAQGGGSYNEQFF TGTGCCAGCAGCGCACAGGGCGGGGGTTCCTACAATGAGCAGTTCTTC
TRBJ2-7 - TRBD2 TRBV25-1 CASSPLTSGRAYEQYF TGTGCCAGCAGCCCCCTGACTAGCGGGAGGGCCTACGAGCAGTACTTC
TRBJ2-7 - - TRBV7-9 CASSRLGGSSYEQYF TGTGCCAGCAGCCGCTTAGGAGGCAGCTCCTACGAGCAGTACTTC
TRBJ2-3 - TRBD2 TRBV6-5 CASSYSPAGGKDTQYF TGTGCCAGCAGTTACTCGCCAGCGGGAGGAAAAGATACGCAGTATTTT
TRBJ2-1 - TRBD2 TRBV5-1 CASSLEAGAHNEQFF TGCGCCAGCAGCCTGGAAGCGGGGGCCCACAATGAGCAGTTCTTC
TRBJ1-4 - TRBD1 TRBV30 CASGPRTGDEKLFF TGTGCCTCAGGACCACGGACAGGGGATGAAAAACTGTTTTTT
TRBJ1-4 few - TRBV6-6 CASRRTENEKLFF TGTGCCAGCAGACGGACAGAGAATGAAAAACTGTTTTTT
TRBJ1-1 - TRBD1 TRBV27 CASRETGGTEAFF TGTGCCAGCAGAGAGACAGGGGGTACTGAAGCTTTCTTT
TRBJ1-5 once - TRBV30 CAWSVGRQQPQHF TGTGCCTGGAGTGTAGGGCGGCAACAGCCCCAGCATTTT
TRBJ2-5 - TRBD2 TRBV29-1 CSVDGTIQETQYF TGCAGCGTTGATGGGACTATCCAAGAGACCCAGTACTTC
TRBJ2-3 - TRBD2 TRBV29-1 CSVEGRAGGYTDTQYF TGCAGCGTTGAAGGACGAGCGGGGGGCTACACAGATACGCAGTATTTT
TRBJ1-1 few - TRBV30 CAWGEEGTEAFF TGTGCCTGGGGGGAGGAAGGCACTGAAGCTTTCTTT
TRBJ2-1 few TRBD2 TRBV7-2 CASSPPSGSIHNEQFF TGTGCCAGCAGCCCCCCTAGCGGTTCGATACACAATGAGCAGTTCTTC
TRBJ2-7 - - TRBV25-1 CASSKAGFYEQYF TGTGCCAGCAGTAAAGCGGGCTTTTACGAGCAGTACTTC
TRBJ1-1 - - TRBV7-6 CASSLWYGDTEAFF TGTGCCAGCAGCCTTTGGTACGGGGACACTGAAGCTTTCTTT
TRBJ1-2 - - TRBV5-1 CASSLERVGGPYGYTF TGCGCCAGCAGCTTGGAACGTGTTGGGGGACCATATGGCTACACCTTC
TRBJ2-1 - - TRBV6-6 CASRSAGLTNYNEQFF TGTGCCAGCAGATCGGCAGGACTAACGAACTACAATGAGCAGTTCTTC
TRBJ2-7 - TRBD2 TRBV2 CASSPGLAGYGLYF TGTGCCAGCAGTCCCGGACTAGCCGGATACGGTTTGTACTTC
TRBJ2-1 few - TRBV29-1 CSVEDRVRVSEQFF TGCAGCGTTGAAGATCGGGTGCGGGTATCTGAGCAGTTCTTC
TRBJ1-6 - TRBD1 TRBV27 CASSSRQGLYNSPLHF TGTGCCAGCAGTTCCCGACAGGGTCTCTATAATTCACCCCTCCACTTT
TRBJ1-5 - - TRBV4-1 CASSHPNQPQHF TGCGCCAGCAGCCACCCCAATCAGCCCCAGCATTTT
TRBJ2-3 - - TRBV6-6 CASNPGPSGTDTQYF TGTGCCAGCAATCCCGGACCATCTGGGACAGATACGCAGTATTTT
TRBJ2-1 - - TRBV7-2 CASRGPKSSYNEQFF TGTGCCAGCAGGGGGCCCAAGAGCTCCTACAATGAGCAGTTCTTC
TRBJ2-2 few - TRBV5-1 CASEELGIEPGELFF TGCGCCAGCGAAGAATTGGGCATCGAGCCCGGGGAGCTGTTTTTT
TRBJ2-1 - TRBD2 TRBV19 CASSGTTNEQFF TGTGCCAGTAGTGGGACTACCAATGAGCAGTTCTTC
TRBJ2-7 - - TRBV30 CAWSPPRSGQTYEQYF TGTGCCTGGAGTCCACCAAGATCCGGACAGACCTACGAGCAGTACTTC
TRBJ2-4 once - TRBV4-3 CASSQERRGLAKNIQYF TGCGCCAGCAGCCAAGAACGACGGGGATTAGCCAAAAACATTCAGTACTTC
TRBJ2-1 - - TRBV5-1 CASQLALGYNEQFF TGCGCCAGTCAGCTAGCGCTCGGATACAATGAGCAGTTCTTC
TRBJ2-1 few TRBD2 TRBV10-2 CASSESWASGSYNEQFF TGCGCCAGCAGTGAGTCTTGGGCTAGCGGGTCCTACAATGAGCAGTTCTTC
TRBJ1-2 - TRBD1 TRBV6-6 CASSYSDSDRGYGYTF TGTGCCAGCAGTTACTCGGACAGCGACAGGGGCTATGGCTACACCTTC
TRBJ1-1 - - TRBV29-1 CSVASILPRNAEAFF TGCAGCGTTGCCTCAATTCTCCCCCGGAACGCTGAAGCTTTCTTT
TRBJ2-1 - - TRBV2 CASSSGDQNEQFF TGTGCCAGCAGTTCGGGCGACCAAAATGAGCAGTTCTTC
TRBJ2-1 - - TRBV29-1 CSVAGQSFSSNEQFF TGCAGCGTCGCGGGACAGAGCTTTTCGAGCAATGAGCAGTTCTTC
TRBJ1-1 - - TRBV28 CASVWGFGTEAFF TGTGCCAGCGTGTGGGGGTTTGGCACTGAAGCTTTCTTT
TRBJ2-3 - TRBD2 TRBV7-2 CASSAETGLAMNTQYF TGTGCCAGCAGCGCAGAGACGGGACTAGCGATGAATACGCAGTATTTT
TRBJ1-5 - TRBD1 TRBV7-2 CASSLGQGRGQPQHF TGTGCCAGCAGCCTAGGACAGGGACGAGGGCAGCCCCAGCATTTT
TRBJ2-3 - - TRBV7-2 CASSRGWLEGTDTQYF TGTGCCAGCAGCAGAGGTTGGCTAGAGGGTACAGATACGCAGTATTTT
TRBJ2-7 - TRBD2 TRBV4-1 CASSQDPGTSGSPSYEQYF TGCGCCAGCAGCCAAGACCCCGGGACTAGCGGGAGCCCCTCCTACGAGCAGTACTTC
TRBJ2-1 - TRBD2 TRBV30 CAWRRLRASGPNEQFF TGTGCCTGGAGGAGGCTCCGGGCTAGCGGCCCCAATGAGCAGTTCTTC
TRBJ1-6 - - TRBV2 CASDRSNNSPLHF TGTGCCAGTGACAGGTCCAATAATTCACCCCTCCACTTT
TRBJ1-5 few TRBD1 TRBV29-1 CSVKQGRGQPQHF TGCAGCGTGAAACAGGGGCGAGGTCAGCCCCAGCATTTT
TRBJ2-5 - - TRBV5-1 CASSLDIQETQYF TGCGCCAGCAGCTTGGACATCCAAGAGACCCAGTACTTC
TRBJ2-7 - TRBD1 TRBV28 CASTGQVSGEQYF TGTGCCAGCACCGGACAGGTCTCGGGGGAGCAGTACTTC
TRBJ2-1 once - TRBV2 CASSVGQGANNEQFF TGTGCCAGCAGTGTTGGGCAGGGTGCGAACAATGAGCAGTTCTTC
TRBJ2-3 - - TRBV19 CASTPQALSTDTQYF TGTGCCAGTACCCCACAGGCTCTTAGCACAGATACGCAGTATTTT
TRBJ2-3 - - TRBV5-4 CASSSRTDTQYF TGTGCCAGCAGCTCACGCACAGATACGCAGTATTTT
TRBJ2-2 - TRBD1 TRBV30 CAWSVRQGTTGELFF TGTGCCTGGAGTGTGCGACAGGGGACCACCGGGGAGCTGTTTTTT
TRBJ1-2 - - TRBV19 CASSLSSAYGNGYTF TGTGCCAGTAGTCTATCCTCGGCATATGGGAATGGCTACACCTTC
TRBJ1-3 - TRBD1 TRBV29-1 CSARDSRSGTIYF TGCAGCGCACGGGACAGCCGGAGTGGCACCATATATTTT
TRBJ2-7 - - TRBV14 CASSLTAGSEQYF TGTGCCAGCAGCCTCACTGCGGGGAGCGAGCAGTACTTC
TRBJ2-5 - - TRBV7-2 CASSLLGFRETQYF TGTGCCAGCAGCTTATTAGGGTTCCGGGAGACCCAGTACTTC